This T cell receptor beta chain was captured in a study of vaccination and CD4 T cells after COVID-19 (dated 2022 in TCRdb). Regarding the complete study: Every convalescent patient had a positive nasal swab PCR test for SARS-CoV-2, with mild disease in 8 to 10 patients and severe disease in one. In the convalescent cohort there were six males and four females, among whom were two Hispanic individuals, seven Caucasians, two Asians and one multiracial person. Participants got two doses of the Pfizer-BioNTech BNT162b2 vaccine (n=8) or two doses of the Moderna mRNA-1273 vaccine (n=2). Post-COVID blood samples from convalescent patients were collected a median of 101 days after diagnosis, with a range of about 35 to 161 days. Post-vaccine blood samples were collected a median of approximately 77 days after the second vaccine dose, ranging from about 13 to 250 days. Culture stimuli were overlapping spike peptide pools from SARS-CoV-2 and from the common cold coronaviruses HCoV-NL63, HCoV-OC43 and HCoV-229E. Control cultures used a CEFX viral epitope pool as positive control, an HIV-1 Nef peptide pool as negative control, or no peptide. In around 9 COVID-19 convalescent patients and a handful of infection-naive healthy vaccine recipients, researchers compared the spike-specific CD4+ TCR repertoire from before mRNA vaccination with the repertoire from after.

This clonotype was seen a handful of times. This receptor's antigen is unknown. It has no much larger one-base neighbor in the sample; base qualities were not kept. The library was prepared using PCR. DNA from cultured CD4+ T cells was subjected to TCR sequencing with the Oncomine TCR Beta short-read assay at the Johns Hopkins FTIC core. The QIAamp micro DNA kit was used to extract genomic DNA from the cultured CD4+ T cells. The Oncomine TCR Beta libraries from cultured CD4+ T cells were pooled using unique dual indexes and then sequenced on an Illumina iSeq 100. The original pipeline was this. Non-productive sequences were filtered out, and CDR3s that did not start with C, did not end with F or W, or were shorter than 7 amino acids were discarded. Antigen-specific clonotypes were identified using the MANAFEST web application through comparison of peptide-stimulated wells with reference and other culture wells. Positive clones required FDR below 0.05, an odds ratio above 5, and productive frequency above 0.1% in at least two of three replicate wells. Cross-reactive clonotypes were defined as significantly expanded in both SARS-CoV-2 spike wells and at least one common cold coronavirus spike condition. Similarity between CDR3 sequences was evaluated in R version 3.6.1 using Levenshtein distances (stringdist) and unrooted phylogenetic trees (ape). The raw public reads went through TCRdb reprocessing: fastp at Q25, MiXCR clone calling, in-frame beta chains kept. Each entry merges the rows of one CDR3 protein and shows their most common DNA and genes. Clone size and V and J calls follow TCRdb, not the original study. The sample profile shows around 11,000 distinct CDR3 sequences; around 44% of them were found once. Over 30% of the sample goes to the ten largest clones.

The treatment or condition label, as the study defines it: approximately 10-day PBMC culture with coronavirus spike peptide pools or control peptides (ViraFEST assay). The ViraFEST assay was used in the study, in which antigen-specific T cells were expanded with peptide pools and expanded clonotypes were subsequently identified by TCR sequencing. The positive SARS-CoV-2 PCR tests of the convalescent patients were dated from March to December 2020, before the Alpha, Beta and Delta variants emerged in the United States. Each well held 2 million or so PBMCs cultured in IMDM containing approximately 5% human AB serum and about 10 IU/ml IL-2, with about 10 ug/ml peptide pools added. On days 3 and 7, half of the culture medium was replaced with fresh IL-2-containing medium. After 10 days of culture, CD4+ T cells were isolated by negative selection using the EasySep CD4+ T cell isolation kit. Ficoll-Paque Plus gradient centrifugation was used to isolate PBMCs from whole blood, and the isolated PBMCs were then either used fresh or cryopreserved at -140C. Each culture condition was generally run in triplicate wells.

Broader findings and caveats from the paper: In convalescent patients, a median around 90% of post-vaccine SARS-CoV-2-reactive clones were detected only after vaccination, and vaccine-specific priming was suggested by this finding. An increase in the median number of SARS-CoV-2-reactive clonotypes from approximately 23 after infection to 35 to 40 after vaccination was observed, but the change was not found to be significant. Relatively few convalescent patients were included in the study, and early timepoints after natural infection were not analyzed. Nearly all vaccine-specific clones in convalescent patients (304 of 307) were mono-reactive for SARS-CoV-2 spike rather than cross-reactive with common cold coronaviruses.

The sample consisted of CD4+ T cells from blood, cultured in vitro. This sequence originates from a human donor who had recovered from COVID-19.

The DNA sequence follows: TGTGCTAGTGGCCCAGGAAACACCATATATTTT. This sequence encodes CASGPGNTIYF. Recombination connected TRBV12-5 to TRBJ1-3, with no confidently assigned D gene. The CDR3 goes from the cysteine to the phenylalanine over 11 residues. The read is trimmed to its CDR3 DNA, 33 bases read in frame from base 1. V and J lose 6 bases and 4 bases, and a span of 4 bases separates them. Based on the germline V gene, the CDR1 and CDR2 sequences are LGHNT and FRNRAP. Here the CDR3 is joined to the reference TRBV12-5 and TRBJ1-3 genes, and the full variable domain is: DARVTQTPRHKVTEMGQEVTMRCQPILGHNTVFWYRQTMMQGLELLAYFRNRAPLDDSGMPKDRFSAEMPDATLATLKIQPSEPRDSAVYFCASGPGNTIYFGEGSWLTVV.